This is a list of T cell receptor beta chains from one sample in a study of OX40 agonist ivuxolimab in advanced cancers. Produced via immunoSEQ multiplex PCR; TCRdb's table is partial and in-frame only. The profile covers some 97,000 clones, with around nine tenths appearing a single time and 0.31% taken by the ten largest. The sequencing here drew on CD4+ or CD8+ T cells sorted from blood, taken in a trial of the OX40 agonist ivuxolimab. All receptors come from an adult with an advanced solid tumor such as melanoma, head and neck, liver or kidney cancer. CDR3s include the opening cysteine and the closing phenylalanine or tryptophan. D genes are given only for firm matches. Clone size is shown for a subset of rows, as once, few, many or a class of expanded clone.

D: TRBD2; length: 15; size: -; V: TRBV7-7; J: TRBJ2-7; CDR3: CASRKREGLSYEQYF; DNA: TGTGCCAGCCGAAAGAGGGAGGGCCTTTCCTACGAGCAGTACTTC
D: TRBD1; length: 15; size: -; V: TRBV5-6; J: TRBJ2-3; CDR3: CASSAGTGYTDTQYF; DNA: TGTGCCAGCAGCGCCGGGACAGGGTACACAGATACGCAGTATTTT
D: -; length: 13; size: -; V: TRBV11-3; J: TRBJ2-7; CDR3: CASSKGPLYEQYF; DNA: TGTGCCAGCAGCAAGGGGCCTCTCTACGAGCAGTACTTC
D: TRBD2; length: 16; size: -; V: TRBV7-2; J: TRBJ2-3; CDR3: CASSQLIAGGADTQYF; DNA: TGTGCCAGCAGCCAGTTAATAGCGGGAGGGGCAGATACGCAGTATTTT
D: -; length: 15; size: -; V: TRBV7-2; J: TRBJ2-2; CDR3: CASSLWAGRAGELFF; DNA: TGTGCCAGCAGCTTATGGGCAGGTCGTGCCGGGGAGCTGTTTTTT
D: -; length: 10; size: -; V: TRBV20-1; J: TRBJ2-5; CDR3: CSAPLETQYF; DNA: TGCAGTGCCCCTCTAGAGACCCAGTACTTC
D: -; length: 14; size: once; V: TRBV7-3; J: TRBJ2-5; CDR3: CASSLQVTQETQYF; DNA: TGTGCCAGCAGTCTACAGGTGACCCAAGAGACCCAGTACTTC
D: TRBD1; length: 15; size: -; V: TRBV28; J: TRBJ2-1; CDR3: CASSFAGTGPSEQFF; DNA: TGTGCCAGCAGTTTTGCCGGGACAGGCCCCTCTGAGCAGTTCTTC
D: TRBD1; length: 16; size: once; V: TRBV7-6; J: TRBJ2-3; CDR3: CASSPRGSGGENTQYF; DNA: TGTGCCAGCAGCCCAAGGGGTTCAGGGGGCGAAAATACGCAGTATTTT
D: TRBD2; length: 16; size: -; V: TRBV5-1; J: TRBJ2-3; CDR3: CASSYTSGAPTDTQYF; DNA: TGCGCCAGCAGCTACACTAGCGGAGCACCCACAGATACGCAGTATTTT
D: -; length: 14; size: -; V: TRBV6-5; J: TRBJ2-7; CDR3: CASKTSGAAYEQYF; DNA: TGTGCCAGCAAAACCTCAGGGGCAGCCTACGAGCAGTACTTC
D: TRBD1; length: 13; size: -; V: TRBV11-2; J: TRBJ1-5; CDR3: CASSWTGNQPQHF; DNA: TGTGCCAGCAGCTGGACAGGGAATCAGCCCCAGCATTTT
D: -; length: 14; size: -; V: TRBV28; J: TRBJ1-4; CDR3: CASSSQGTSEKLFF; DNA: TGTGCCAGCAGTAGTCAGGGAACCTCCGAAAAACTGTTTTTT
D: TRBD1; length: 14; size: -; V: TRBV5-4; J: TRBJ2-7; CDR3: CASSGDSLSYEQYF; DNA: TGTGCCAGCAGCGGGGACAGCCTCTCCTACGAGCAGTACTTC
D: TRBD2; length: 15; size: once; V: TRBV7-2; J: TRBJ2-1; CDR3: CASSPMGGRASEQFF; DNA: TGTGCCAGCAGCCCTATGGGGGGGAGGGCCAGTGAGCAGTTCTTC
D: TRBD1; length: 12; size: few; V: TRBV6-6; J: TRBJ1-2; CDR3: CASSSQGNGYTF; DNA: TGTGCCAGCAGCTCACAGGGGAATGGCTACACCTTC
D: -; length: 11; size: once; V: TRBV20-1; J: TRBJ1-5; CDR3: CSAAGVQPQHF; DNA: TGCAGTGCGGCAGGGGTGCAGCCCCAGCATTTT
D: -; length: 13; size: -; V: TRBV28; J: TRBJ1-5; CDR3: CASRGTGGGPQHF; DNA: TGTGCCAGCAGGGGGACGGGGGGCGGGCCCCAGCATTTT
D: -; length: 13; size: few; V: TRBV4-2; J: TRBJ1-1; CDR3: CASSQDLGDEAFF; DNA: TGTGCCAGCAGCCAAGACCTGGGAGATGAGGCTTTCTTT
D: -; length: 15; size: -; V: TRBV25-1; J: TRBJ2-7; CDR3: CASSEGVVPRYEQYF; DNA: TGTGCCAGCAGCGAAGGGGTAGTCCCAAGGTACGAGCAGTACTTC
D: TRBD1; length: 15; size: -; V: TRBV28; J: TRBJ1-5; CDR3: CASSSGGPGNQPQHF; DNA: TGTGCCAGCAGTTCAGGGGGGCCCGGCAATCAGCCCCAGCATTTT
D: -; length: 14; size: -; V: TRBV6-5; J: TRBJ1-4; CDR3: CASSYGSSNEKLFF; DNA: TGTGCCAGCAGTTACGGGTCATCTAATGAAAAACTGTTTTTT
D: -; length: 15; size: -; V: TRBV2; J: TRBJ1-5; CDR3: CASSSGGASNQPQHF; DNA: TGTGCCAGCAGCTCCGGGGGGGCGAGCAATCAGCCCCAGCATTTT
D: TRBD2; length: 15; size: -; V: TRBV7-8; J: TRBJ2-3; CDR3: CASSLGASGADTQYF; DNA: TGTGCCAGCAGCTTAGGGGCTAGCGGTGCAGATACGCAGTATTTT
D: -; length: 14; size: -; V: TRBV7-9; J: TRBJ1-1; CDR3: CASSLAGVRTEAFF; DNA: TGTGCCAGCAGCTTAGCAGGGGTGAGGACTGAAGCTTTCTTT
D: TRBD2; length: 16; size: -; V: TRBV6-1; J: TRBJ2-7; CDR3: CASSVGTSGRQYEQYF; DNA: TGTGCCAGCAGTGTCGGGACTAGCGGGAGACAGTACGAGCAGTACTTC
D: -; length: 11; size: -; V: TRBV20-1; J: TRBJ2-3; CDR3: CSALELDTQYF; DNA: TGCAGTGCTCTGGAACTGGATACGCAGTATTTT
D: TRBD2; length: 19; size: -; V: TRBV19; J: TRBJ2-1; CDR3: CASSPKGGLAGGERRVQFF; DNA: TGTGCCAGTAGTCCCAAGGGGGGACTAGCGGGAGGAGAAAGACGCGTGCAGTTCTTC
D: TRBD1; length: 18; size: -; V: TRBV27; J: TRBJ1-5; CDR3: CASSGPGQGNDRNQPQHF; DNA: TGTGCCAGCAGTGGACCGGGACAGGGAAATGATAGGAATCAGCCCCAGCATTTT
D: TRBD2; length: 15; size: -; V: TRBV7-9; J: TRBJ2-3; CDR3: CASSLSSGSADTQYF; DNA: TGTGCCAGCAGCTTGTCTAGCGGGAGCGCAGATACGCAGTATTTT
D: -; length: 19; size: few; V: TRBV4-2; J: TRBJ1-3; CDR3: CASSQNIPTAGYSGNTIYF; DNA: TGTGCCAGCAGCCAAAATATCCCGACAGCGGGTTATTCAGGAAACACCATATATTTT
D: TRBD1; length: 14; size: -; V: TRBV7-2; J: TRBJ1-6; CDR3: CASSPGQGNSPLHF; DNA: TGTGCCAGCAGCCCGGGACAGGGAAATTCACCCCTCCACTTT
D: TRBD2; length: 15; size: -; V: TRBV27; J: TRBJ2-7; CDR3: CASSLSSSGPYEQYF; DNA: TGTGCCAGCAGTTTATCTTCTAGCGGGCCCTACGAGCAGTACTTC
D: -; length: 16; size: -; V: TRBV9; J: TRBJ2-2; CDR3: CASSVVPGTNTGELFF; DNA: TGTGCCAGCAGCGTAGTTCCTGGCACGAACACCGGGGAGCTGTTTTTT
D: TRBD2; length: 18; size: -; V: TRBV19; J: TRBJ2-3; CDR3: CASSIDAPTSGRIDTQYF; DNA: TGTGCCAGTAGTATAGATGCCCCGACTAGCGGGAGAATAGATACGCAGTATTTT
D: TRBD2; length: 15; size: -; V: TRBV7-2; J: TRBJ2-7; CDR3: CASRPSSGSPYEQYF; DNA: TGTGCCAGCAGACCTTCTAGCGGGAGTCCCTACGAGCAGTACTTC
D: -; length: 17; size: -; V: TRBV21-1; J: TRBJ2-6; CDR3: CASSKADRRYGANVLTF; DNA: TGTGCCAGCAGCAAAGCGGACAGGAGGTATGGGGCCAACGTCCTGACTTTC
D: -; length: 15; size: -; V: TRBV5-4; J: TRBJ2-3; CDR3: CASSPGLAPADTQYF; DNA: TGTGCCAGCAGCCCGGGACTCGCTCCCGCAGATACGCAGTATTTT
D: TRBD1; length: 16; size: few; V: TRBV9; J: TRBJ2-7; CDR3: CASSVSGGQGFVEQYF; DNA: TGTGCCAGCAGCGTTTCTGGGGGACAGGGGTTTGTAGAGCAGTACTTC
D: TRBD2; length: 17; size: -; V: TRBV7-9; J: TRBJ2-1; CDR3: CASSPPLGLAGGNEQFF; DNA: TGTGCCAGCAGCCCCCCTTTGGGGCTAGCGGGAGGTAATGAGCAGTTCTTC
D: -; length: 14; size: -; V: TRBV5-1; J: TRBJ2-2; CDR3: CASSLVAGSGELFF; DNA: TGCGCCAGCAGCTTGGTAGCTGGTTCTGGGGAGCTGTTTTTT
D: TRBD2; length: 15; size: -; V: TRBV7-2; J: TRBJ2-7; CDR3: CASSFDSGRAGEQYF; DNA: TGTGCCAGCAGCTTCGATAGCGGGAGGGCCGGCGAGCAGTACTTC
D: -; length: 14; size: -; V: TRBV7-2; J: TRBJ2-2; CDR3: CASSLVTNTGELFF; DNA: TGTGCCAGCAGCTTAGTCACGAACACCGGGGAGCTGTTTTTT
D: -; length: 17; size: -; V: TRBV12-1; J: TRBJ1-2; CDR3: CASSFAGGRPAFYGYTF; DNA: TGTGCCAGCAGCTTTGCAGGGGGTAGGCCCGCCTTTTATGGCTACACCTTC
D: -; length: 11; size: -; V: TRBV11-2; J: TRBJ2-3; CDR3: CASSLTDTQYF; DNA: TGTGCCAGCAGCTTAACAGATACGCAGTATTTT
D: -; length: 17; size: -; V: TRBV5-8; J: TRBJ1-1; CDR3: CASTFSSDALMNTEAFF; DNA: TGTGCCAGCACCTTTAGTTCGGATGCCCTCATGAACACTGAAGCTTTCTTT
D: -; length: 12; size: -; V: TRBV28; J: TRBJ2-7; CDR3: CASSMTAYEQYF; DNA: TGTGCCAGCAGTATGACGGCCTACGAGCAGTACTTC